A selection of T cell receptor beta chains follows, all from one sample in a study of beta chain features in type 1 diabetes. Clones were sequenced by immunoSEQ multiplex PCR, and TCRdb holds only the in-frame ones, with some missing. Here the sample spans 640,000 or so clones, over 10% being singletons. Sequencing used naive CD4+ T cells from blood. Source of these receptors: a man aged 18 to 35 with type 1 diabetes. Each CDR3 is given with its conserved first and last residue.

j_call	cdr3_length	v_call	cdr3_aa
TRBJ2-5	14	TRBV7-6	CASSSTISTGTQYF
TRBJ1-2	13	TRBV7-9	CASSRGPRGGYTF
TRBJ1-5	13	TRBV6-4	CASSERDNQPQHF
TRBJ2-7	14	TRBV5-4	CASSLVASSYEQYF
TRBJ1-2	14	TRBV28	CASSLGTGVYGYTF
TRBJ2-7	15	TRBV28	CASRRQRDLTYEQYF
TRBJ1-1	14	TRBV21-1	CASSAQGDGTEAFF
TRBJ2-5	15	TRBV7-9	CASNPGQGYQETQYF
TRBJ2-3	17	TRBV4-1	CASSQGSGTELSDTQYF
TRBJ1-1	12	TRBV5-1	CASGIKNTEAFF
TRBJ2-2	14	TRBV11-2	CASSLQRNTGELFF
TRBJ2-5	12	TRBV5-1	CASRPNQETQYF
TRBJ2-1	12	TRBV5-1	CASSLAEDEQFF
TRBJ2-6	17	TRBV13	CASSLGSLSSGANVLTF
TRBJ1-1	15	TRBV7-2	CASSLIHREVTEAFF
TRBJ1-5	14	TRBV6-6	CASSYPGAREPQHF
TRBJ1-2	11	TRBV6-6	CASSYEGGYTF
TRBJ2-6	15	TRBV5-4	CASTPDGSGANVLTF
TRBJ2-1	15	TRBV5-6	CASSRDLGGYNEQFF
TRBJ2-6	18	TRBV7-2	CASSSRTSGGRWANVLTF
TRBJ2-2	14	TRBV7-9	CASSPTGFTGELFF
TRBJ2-3	12	TRBV2	CASRPNTDTQYF
TRBJ1-2	12	TRBV30	CAWTTGPYGYTF
TRBJ2-7	13	TRBV6-5	CASSAQGAHEQYF
TRBJ1-1	13	TRBV19	CASSILVNTEAFF
TRBJ1-5	16	TRBV10-3	CAIRAGTGDSNQPQHF
TRBJ2-3	16	TRBV9	CASSVRERGNTDTQYF
TRBJ1-6	16	TRBV4-1	CASSDPLSSYNSPLHF